This T cell receptor (beta chain) is drawn from a study (dated by TCRdb to 2016 to 2017). Preparation of the library involved RT-PCR. Reads for this sample came from an Illumina MiSeq. Starting from the raw public reads, TCRdb applied fastp trimming at Q25, assembled clones with MiXCR and retained in-frame beta chains. Each record represents a unique CDR3 protein, reported with the most common genes and DNA among its rows. Counted in this sample were about 700,000 distinct CDR3 sequences; approximately 15% of them appeared once. Of the sample, 3.6% is held by the ten largest clones. This clonotype was seen repeatedly, ten times or more. There is no known antigen for this receptor. Base qualities are not recorded, but no much larger clone differs from it by a single base. Sequencing input: memory CD4+ T cells from blood. The TCR was taken from a female donor in good health, serving as a healthy control.

The CDR3 protein is CASSQREANSPLHF. The base sequence is TGTGCCAGCAGCCAAAGGGAAGCTAATTCACCCCTCCACTTT. Recombination connected TRBV3-1 to TRBJ1-6, with the identity of the D gene unclear. Taken from the germline V gene (reference sequence), the CDR1 and CDR2 loops are LGHDT and YNNKEL. V and J are truncated by 2 bases and 6 bases respectively, leaving an intervening sequence of 8 bases. Inclusive of the bounding cysteine and phenylalanine, the CDR3 is 14 residues long. The only DNA kept is the CDR3, 42 bases in frame from the first base.